This TCR beta chain is from a study of shared clonotypes between healthy human individuals. V lost 5 bases to trimming and J lost 3 bases, with 11 bases between them. The CDR3 sequence is 14 residues long. Germline V gene data show CDR1 as SGHTA and CDR2 as FQGNSA. Generated by immunoSEQ multiplex PCR, the TCRdb table keeps only in-frame clones and is missing some. The sample holds 2.3 million or so clones, 80% to 95% seen once. Concerning this clone: This same CDR3 is encoded by further DNA sequences in the sample.

The sequence was collected from a man in his late teens or twenties in good health. Some clones in this sample may be carry-over from other donors' samples. Sequenced sample: naive CD4+ T cells from PBMCs. Noted subset: CD45RA+ positively selected. V and J are TRBV7-2 and TRBJ1-5; D perhaps matches TRBD1 (5 bases). This CDR3 is CASSPDSSNQPQHF. Here the CDR3 DNA reads TGTGCCAGCAGCCCCGACAGCTCCAATCAGCCCCAGCATTTT.